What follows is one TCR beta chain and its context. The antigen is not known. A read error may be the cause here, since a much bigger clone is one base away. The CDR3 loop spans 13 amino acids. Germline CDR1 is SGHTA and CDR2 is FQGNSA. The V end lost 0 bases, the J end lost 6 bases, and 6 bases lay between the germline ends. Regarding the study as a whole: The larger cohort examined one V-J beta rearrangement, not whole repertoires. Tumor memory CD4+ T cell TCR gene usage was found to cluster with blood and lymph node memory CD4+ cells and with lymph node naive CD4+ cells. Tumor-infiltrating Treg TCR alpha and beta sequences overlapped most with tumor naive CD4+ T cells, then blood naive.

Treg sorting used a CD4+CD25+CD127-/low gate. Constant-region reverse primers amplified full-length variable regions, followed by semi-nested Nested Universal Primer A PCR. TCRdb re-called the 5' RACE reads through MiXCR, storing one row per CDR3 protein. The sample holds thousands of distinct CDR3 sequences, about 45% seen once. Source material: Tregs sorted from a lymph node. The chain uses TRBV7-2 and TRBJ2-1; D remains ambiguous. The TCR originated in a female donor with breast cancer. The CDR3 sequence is CASSLAVCNEQFF. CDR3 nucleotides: TGTGCCAGCAGCTTAGCGGTCTGCAATGAGCAGTTCTTC.